The following is a T cell receptor beta chain sequence with its context. The data derive from a study of shared T cell receptors in the human thymus. Germline CDR1 is SGHAT and CDR2 is FQNNGV. This CDR3 is built from 13 residues. Trimming took off 10 bases at V and 2 bases at J, with 15 bases between the two ends. The method was immunoSEQ multiplex PCR; TCRdb's version includes in-frame clones alone and lacks a portion of them. The sample holds 630,000 or so clones; around 87% are singletons and the top ten take under 0.01%. This same sample was also taken into another study, of human thymus T cells.

The sequenced sample consisted of thymocytes. The chain is built from TRBV11-2 and TRBJ2-7; TRBD2 might be the D (5 bases). The sequence came from a boy under three years old with a congenital heart defect. The CDR3 DNA sequence: TGTGCCACCAAACACGGGGATACCTACGAGCAGTACTTC. It is translated as CATKHGDTYEQYF.